This is a list of T cell receptor beta chains from one sample in a study of neoadjuvant anti-PD-1 for oral cavity cancer. Sequencing used immunoSEQ multiplex PCR; TCRdb keeps in-frame clones, though not all of them. Here the sample spans approximately 15,000 clones, more than 65% being singletons. The sequencing used PBMCs, collected after nivolumab (anti-PD-1) treatment. All receptors come from a person between 35 and 79 years old with oral cavity squamous cell carcinoma. The CDR3 runs from the conserved cysteine through the conserved F or W. The D gene is left open where the match is weak. Only part of the rows carry a size: once, few, many, or a class if the clone is expanded.

TRBJ2-7	TRBV15	.	.	CATSRGFGYYEQYF	TGTGCCACCAGCAGAGGCTTCGGATACTACGAGCAGTACTTC
TRBJ2-3	TRBV7-6	.	.	CASSLVGRTDTQYF	TGTGCCAGCAGCTTAGTTGGGCGCACAGATACGCAGTATTTT
TRBJ1-1	TRBV7-3	.	.	CATKAGTNTEAFF	TGTGCCACCAAGGCGGGGACGAACACTGAAGCTTTCTTT
TRBJ2-2	TRBV28	.	TRBD2	CASSFPGGGTGELFF	TGTGCCAGCAGTTTCCCGGGGGGAGGAACCGGGGAGCTGTTTTTT
TRBJ2-7	TRBV10-3	.	.	CAISSFGARYEQYF	TGTGCCATCAGTTCTTTCGGGGCAAGATACGAGCAGTACTTC
TRBJ1-2	TRBV30	.	.	CAWKGVEHYGYTF	TGTGCCTGGAAGGGGGTGGAGCACTATGGCTACACCTTC
TRBJ1-2	TRBV10-3	.	.	CAISESYGYTF	TGTGCCATCAGTGAGTCCTATGGCTACACCTTC
TRBJ1-2	TRBV4-1	.	.	CASSQDRGEWSGYTF	TGCGCCAGCAGCCAAGACAGGGGCGAGTGGTCTGGCTACACCTTC
TRBJ2-7	TRBV7-9	.	.	CASSLERAGGPYEQYF	TGTGCCAGCAGCTTAGAAAGGGCCGGGGGTCCCTACGAGCAGTACTTC
TRBJ1-2	TRBV27	.	.	CASSLGGGRLDYGYTF	TGTGCCAGCAGCCTAGGGGGGGGACGTCTTGACTATGGCTACACCTTC
TRBJ1-1	TRBV28	few	.	CASSFTPLSRDLGNTEAFF	TGTGCCAGCAGTTTCACGCCATTGTCAAGGGATTTAGGGAACACTGAAGCTTTCTTT
TRBJ2-1	TRBV9	.	.	CASNRASVGNEQFF	TGTGCCAGCAACAGGGCTAGCGTGGGCAATGAGCAGTTCTTC
TRBJ2-1	TRBV5-5	.	.	CASSLGASVSSEQFF	TGTGCCAGCAGCTTGGGTGCTAGCGTGAGTTCTGAGCAGTTCTTC
TRBJ1-5	TRBV28	.	TRBD1	CASSGLKTGGRKLLQHF	TGTGCCAGCAGCGGCCTCAAAACAGGGGGGCGGAAGCTTCTCCAGCATTTT
TRBJ1-6	TRBV5-6	medium-sized	.	CASSLTGISPLHF	TGTGCCAGCAGCTTGACAGGGATTTCACCCCTCCACTTT
TRBJ1-5	TRBV5-6	few	TRBD1	CASSLGRQGSNQPQHF	TGTGCCAGCAGCTTGGGGCGACAGGGTAGCAATCAGCCCCAGCATTTT
TRBJ1-2	TRBV6-5	.	.	CASTRLARDNYGYTF	TGTGCCAGCACCCGCCTGGCGAGAGATAACTATGGCTACACCTTC
TRBJ2-5	TRBV2	.	.	CASSAEGGGETQYF	TGTGCCAGCAGTGCGGAGGGAGGGGGAGAGACCCAGTACTTC
TRBJ1-4	TRBV7-9	.	.	CASRGSGLHRTFNEKLFF	TGTGCCAGCAGGGGCAGTGGGCTCCATAGGACATTTAATGAAAAACTGTTTTTT
TRBJ1-2	TRBV5-1	.	.	CASSLAAGIGYGYTF	TGCGCCAGCAGCTTGGCGGCAGGGATAGGGTATGGCTACACCTTC
TRBJ2-1	TRBV9	few	.	CASSVGLTNNEQFF	TGTGCCAGCAGCGTTGGACTAACCAACAATGAGCAGTTCTTC
TRBJ1-1	TRBV6-5	.	TRBD1	CASSPRTGPFFEAFF	TGTGCCAGCAGTCCCCGGACAGGGCCCTTTTTTGAAGCTTTCTTT
TRBJ2-7	TRBV10-1	few	.	CASSSDRSSYEQYF	TGCGCCAGCAGTAGTGACAGAAGCTCCTACGAGCAGTACTTC
TRBJ1-5	TRBV27	.	.	CASSLGWGWQPQHF	TGTGCCAGCAGTTTAGGGTGGGGATGGCAGCCCCAGCATTTT
TRBJ2-7	TRBV14	.	.	CASSQRTGWLEQYF	TGTGCCAGCAGCCAACGTACAGGATGGCTCGAGCAGTACTTC
TRBJ2-3	TRBV6-1	once	.	CASSEYGDTQYF	TGTGCCAGCAGTGAATATGGAGATACGCAGTATTTT
TRBJ2-5	TRBV6-6	.	.	CASSSGWTQYF	TGTGCCAGCAGCTCGGGGTGGACCCAGTACTTC
TRBJ2-3	TRBV7-3	.	.	CASSPIGDTDTQYF	TGTGCCAGCAGCCCGATCGGTGACACAGATACGCAGTATTTT
TRBJ2-5	TRBV4-1	.	.	CASSQGPVGTQYF	TGCGCCAGCAGCCAAGGCCCAGTTGGGACCCAGTACTTC
TRBJ2-3	TRBV7-9	.	TRBD2	CASYLSGRAEQDTQYF	TGTGCCAGCTACCTCAGCGGGAGGGCCGAGCAAGATACGCAGTATTTT
TRBJ2-7	TRBV5-1	.	.	CASSLTQGTAVEQYF	TGCGCCAGCAGCTTGACTCAGGGGACCGCGGTTGAGCAGTACTTC
TRBJ2-6	TRBV27	.	.	CASSPSGTPDGANVLTF	TGTGCCAGCAGTCCCAGCGGGACACCGGATGGGGCCAACGTCCTGACTTTC
TRBJ2-3	TRBV7-8	.	.	CASSLGGWATDTQYF	TGTGCCAGCAGCTTAGGGGGTTGGGCCACAGATACGCAGTATTTT
TRBJ2-3	TRBV11-3	once	TRBD1	CASSLGDRTKTDTQYF	TGTGCCAGCAGCTTAGGGGACAGGACGAAGACAGATACGCAGTATTTT
TRBJ2-7	TRBV28	.	.	CASSIPGAGSYEQYF	TGTGCCAGCAGTATCCCAGGGGCCGGCTCCTACGAGCAGTACTTC
TRBJ2-2	TRBV5-1	.	TRBD2	CASSTARWLAGSTSTGELFF	TGCGCCAGCAGCACCGCTCGGTGGCTAGCGGGATCTACGAGCACCGGGGAGCTGTTTTTT
TRBJ2-3	TRBV10-3	.	.	CAISDLRKSSPDTQYF	TGTGCCATCAGTGACCTACGTAAATCCTCCCCAGATACGCAGTATTTT
TRBJ2-7	TRBV10-3	.	.	CAISWRGRYEQYF	TGTGCCATCAGTTGGAGGGGGAGATACGAGCAGTACTTC
TRBJ1-2	TRBV4-1	few	.	CASSQDVRRMGGYTF	TGCGCCAGCAGCCAAGATGTAAGGCGGATGGGAGGCTACACCTTC
TRBJ2-1	TRBV4-1	.	.	CASSQAVASSYNEQFF	TGCGCCAGCAGCCAAGCGGTCGCGAGCTCCTACAATGAGCAGTTCTTC